This T cell receptor (beta chain) was captured by sequencing in a study of PD-1 blockade in classical Hodgkin lymphoma. As for time point: cycle 4 day 1 (C4D1), after about 6 weeks of nivolumab. Brentuximab vedotin exposure varied among the patients, all of whom had relapsed after autologous stem cell transplantation. General observations from the study: It was reported that newly diagnosed patients had less baseline TCR diversity than healthy donors. It was among complete responders that baseline diversity resembled that of newly diagnosed patients.

The CDR3 contains 14 residues. CDR1 is MNHEY, CDR2 SVGAGI, per germline. Trimming removed 5 bases at V and 4 bases at J, with 14 bases between. Concerning this clone itself: Its antigen is unidentified.

Using immunoSEQ multiplex PCR, the repertoire was profiled, and TCRdb retains in-frame clones only, with some absent. The repertoire holds 19,000 or so clones, with 75% to 85% as singletons. The clonotype originates from a human donor with classical Hodgkin lymphoma. Sequences were derived from peripheral blood mononuclear cells (PBMCs), sampled before the fourth cycle of nivolumab. The genes are TRBV6-5 and TRBJ1-1; D is unresolved. Here the CDR3 reads CASSMFLSGTEAFF. CDR3 DNA sequence: TGTGCCAGCAGTATGTTCCTGTCTGGCACTGAAGCTTTCTTT.